One and the same sample provided the 5 T cell receptor beta chains below, sequenced in a study of regulatory T cells in long-lasting Graves disease (dated by TCRdb to 2020 to 2023). The sample's time point label is to be understood as: newly diagnosed GD, antithyroid drugs for less than 3 months. RNA was extracted from PBMCs in TRIzol for both TCR sequencing and RNA sequencing. Library preparation was by multiplex PCR. The data were produced on an Illumina HiSeq 4000. TCR beta libraries were built with iRepertoire HTBI primers and Arm-PCR amplification of CDR3 regions. In TCRdb, the public reads were trimmed at Q25 with fastp and aligned with MiXCR, with productive beta chains retained. Each CDR3 protein appears once, grouped with its most common genes and DNA. The sample data list 350,000 to 550,000 distinct CDR3 sequences, and about 15% of these were observed just once. Jointly, the top ten make up 15% to 20% of the sample.

A further study also used this sample, focusing on T cells in Graves' hyperthyroidism and ophthalmopathy.

The input for sequencing was peripheral blood mononuclear cells (PBMCs), taken at new diagnosis, from a patient treated with antithyroid drugs. All receptors derive from a woman aged 30 to 39 with Graves disease. Donor details come from another sample of the same person, matched by shared clones.

Ten or more counts support this clonotype. The chain is built from TRBV11-2 and TRBJ1-1; a possible D gene is TRBD1 (6 bases). CDR1 and CDR2 from the germline V gene are SGHAT and FQNNGV. V was pared by 1 base and J by 11 bases, with 23 bases between. The CDR3 has 16 amino acids. The CDR3 spells CASSLGGGFFPDLAFF. The CDR3 nucleotides are TGTGCCAGCAGCTTAGGTGGGGGCTTTTTCCCCGACTTGGCTTTCTTT.

This clonotype has at least ten counts. The chain uses TRBV30 and TRBJ1-2; D unresolved. Germline V gene lookup returns CDR1 GTSNPN and CDR2 SVGIG (reference sequence). This CDR3 has 14 residues. V was shortened by 0 bases and J by 3 bases, with 11 bases between the two germline ends. The CDR3 region has the DNA TGTGCCTGGAGTGTACTGGGTTCCTACTATGGCTACACCTTC. Its protein product is CAWSVLGSYYGYTF.

The sample holds many counts of this clonotype. The chain recombines TRBV27 with TRBJ2-3, with D unresolved. CDR1 and CDR2 (germline): MNHEY, SMNVEV (reference sequence). The CDR3 length is 15 residues. V lost 2 bases, J lost 8 bases, and 17 bases lay in between. CDR3 loop: CASSLGIRAASTQYF. CDR3 sequence (DNA): TGTGCCAGCAGTTTAGGAATCCGGGCCGCCTCTACGCAGTATTTT.

This clonotype was counted many times. The V call is TRBV11-2, the J call TRBJ2-7, with D perhaps given as TRBD1 or TRBD2 (5 bases each). Trimming took off 1 base at V and 1 base at J, with 14 bases between the two ends. Germline V lookup: CDR1 SGHAT, CDR2 FQNNGV. This CDR3 is built from 16 residues. The chain's CDR3 is CASSLAGTGSSYEQYF. CDR3 bases: TGTGCCAGCAGCTTAGCAGGGACGGGTTCGTCCTACGAGCAGTACTTC.

This clonotype was picked up many times. The chain recombines TRBV3-1 with TRBJ2-1, with D tentatively TRBD2 (5 bases). The V gene lost 3 bases and the J gene lost 7 bases, with 28 bases spanning the gap. There are 19 residues in the CDR3. Germline V CDR1 and CDR2: LGHDT, YNNKEL (reference sequence). CDR3 in DNA: TGTGCCAGCAGCCACCTAACGGGGATTGGTTACCTGAGGAAAAATGAGCAGTTCTTC. Translated, it gives CASSHLTGIGYLRKNEQFF.